The 10 T cell receptor beta chains presented below share a single source sample, sequenced in a study of early T cells in non-severe SARS-CoV-2 infection. TCRdb re-derived calls from the 5' RACE reads in MiXCR, one entry per CDR3 protein. The sample has tens of thousands of distinct CDR3 sequences; about 4.8% are singletons. The sample taken for sequencing was whole blood. The receptors shown here come from an adult who was a healthcare worker with PCR-confirmed SARS-CoV-2 infection or an uninfected control (not recorded which).

This clonotype was counted only a few times. J is TRBJ2-7 and V is TRBV14; TRBD1 matches at 9 bases. The CDR3 consists of 16 residues. V shed 2 bases and J 5 bases; nucleotides not matched to a gene: 10. Germline V lookup: CDR1 SGHDN, CDR2 FVKESK. The CDR3 is CASSQFPGQGNHEQYF. The DNA for the CDR3 is TGTGCCAGCAGCCAATTTCCGGGACAGGGTAACCACGAGCAGTACTTC.

The chain is built from TRBV20-1 and TRBJ2-3, with D maybe TRBD1 (5 bases). CDR1 is DFQATT and CDR2 is SNEGSKA in the germline V gene (reference sequence). With 5 bases removed from V and 0 bases from J, the gap between germline ends came to 9 bases. This CDR3 spans 13 amino acids. This chain's CDR3 is CSAEAGSTDTQYF. The CDR3 nucleotides are TGCAGTGCTGAGGCAGGGAGCACAGATACGCAGTATTTT.

This clonotype was seen ten or more times. The V call is TRBV19, the J call TRBJ1-2, with D possibly being TRBD1 (5 bases). The CDR3 loop spans 13 amino acids. The V end was cut by 7 bases, the J end by 8 bases, with 17 bases between. Looked up from germline, CDR1 is LNHDA and CDR2 is SQIVND (reference sequence). The chain's CDR3 is CASTTQGLGGYTF. CDR3 in DNA: TGTGCCAGTACCACGCAGGGTTTGGGAGGCTACACCTTC.

This clonotype was recorded a few times. The V call is TRBV11-2, the J call TRBJ1-1; D unresolved. This CDR3 comprises 16 residues. The V end was cut by 0 bases, the J end by 2 bases, with 13 bases between. CDR1 SGHAT and CDR2 FQNNGV come from the germline V gene. The chain's CDR3 is CASSLDYGRPNTEAFF. In DNA, the CDR3 is TGTGCCAGCAGCTTAGATTACGGGAGGCCTAACACTGAAGCTTTCTTT.

This clonotype has at least ten counts. V and J are TRBV7-2 and TRBJ2-2; no definite D call. Germline V gene data show CDR1 as SGHTA and CDR2 as FQGNSA. This CDR3 is built from 14 residues. The V end lost 5 bases, the J end lost 3 bases, and 10 bases lay between the germline ends. CDR3 protein: CASSLKRDTGELFF. The CDR3 bases are TGTGCCAGCAGCCTAAAAAGGGACACCGGGGAGCTGTTTTTT.

Ten or more counts support this clonotype. The chain recombines TRBV20-1 with TRBJ2-1; TRBD2 is a possible D gene (5 bases). The germline CDR1 and CDR2 sequences are DFQATT and SNEGSKA (reference sequence). Trimming shortened V by 0 bases and J by 0 bases, and 9 bases separated the two germline ends. CDR3 size: 15 residues. CDR3 DNA sequence: TGCAGTGCTAGAGATAGGGAGAGCTCCTACAATGAGCAGTTCTTC. Encoded protein: CSARDRESSYNEQFF.

This clonotype appeared a few times. This chain links TRBV6-6 with TRBJ1-5; D gene ambiguous. Germline CDR1 reads MNHNY; CDR2 reads SVGAGI (reference sequence). Trimming shortened V by 7 bases and J by 0 bases, and 10 bases separated the two germline ends. The CDR3 has 14 residues. Here the CDR3 reads CASIDWHSNQPQHF. CDR3 coding DNA: TGTGCCAGCATCGATTGGCATAGCAATCAGCCCCAGCATTTT.

This chain links TRBV6-6 with TRBJ1-5; 7 bases are a match to TRBD1. The CDR3 consists of 16 residues. Germline loops: CDR1 MNHNY, CDR2 SVGAGI (reference sequence). J was trimmed by 1 base and V by 0 bases; bases with no gene match: 3. CDR3 nucleotide sequence: TGTGCCAGCAGTTACTCGACAGGGCGGAGCAATCAGCCCCAGCATTTT. Residues: CASSYSTGRSNQPQHF.

This clonotype was counted ten times or more. The chain uses TRBV28 and TRBJ2-3; D ambiguous. CDR3 length: 14 amino acids. V lost 5 bases and J 0 bases, leaving 9 bases between the germline ends. Germline CDR1 MDHEN, CDR2 SYDVKM. The CDR3 spells CASSVPASTDTQYF. CDR3 bases: TGTGCCAGCAGTGTACCGGCTAGCACAGATACGCAGTATTTT.

In its sample, this clonotype was seen many times. The V call is TRBV6-2 or TRBV6-3, the J call TRBJ2-2; D gene ambiguous. Germline V gene data show CDR1 as MNHEY and CDR2 as SVGEGT. This CDR3 comprises 12 residues. Trimming removed 8 bases from V and 5 bases from J, with 9 bases in between. The CDR3 DNA reads as TGTGCCAGCGCGGTGAGGACCGGGGAGCTGTTTTTT. It yields the protein CASAVRTGELFF.